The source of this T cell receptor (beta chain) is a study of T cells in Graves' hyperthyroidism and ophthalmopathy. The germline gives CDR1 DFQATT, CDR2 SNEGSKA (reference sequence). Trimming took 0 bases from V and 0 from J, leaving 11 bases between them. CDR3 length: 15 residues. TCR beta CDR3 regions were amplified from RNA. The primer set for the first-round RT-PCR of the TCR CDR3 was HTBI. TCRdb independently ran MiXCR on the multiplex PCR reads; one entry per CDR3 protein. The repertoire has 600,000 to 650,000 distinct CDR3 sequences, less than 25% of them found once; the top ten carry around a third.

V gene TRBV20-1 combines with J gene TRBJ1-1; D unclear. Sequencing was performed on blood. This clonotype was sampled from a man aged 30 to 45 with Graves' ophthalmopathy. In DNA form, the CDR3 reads TGCAGTGCTAGAGACCCCGGGAACATGAACACTGAAGCTTTCTTT. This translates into CSARDPGNMNTEAFF.